This T cell receptor (beta chain) originates from a study of blood T cell repertoires in COVID-19. In the study overall: Acute-phase and convalescent COVID-19 samples originated in the United States, Italy and Spain. Sources were T cells, B-cell-depleted T cells, or PBMCs; the material itself was cDNA or gDNA.

In the original processing: Scientists estimated how many nucleated cells there were by amplifying reference gene primers. The protocol was immunoSEQ multiplex PCR, while the TCRdb copy is restricted to in-frame clones and leaves out a portion. The V and J calls and the clone size are those of that table, but D and trimming were determined from the DNA. The data hold more than 80,000 clones, with over 55% observed a single time. The table lists this clone with a count of one. Source material: peripheral blood. This TCR was recovered from a human donor with acute or convalescent COVID-19. The donor label of this sample is uncertain.

CDR3 sequence: CASSQMGLARYEQYF. In nucleotides, the CDR3 is TGTGCCAGCAGCCAAATGGGACTAGCGCGGTACGAGCAGTACTTC. The chain employs TRBV3-1 (or the pseudogene TRBV3-2) and TRBJ2-7; 10 nucleotides align to TRBD2. Losses at the gene ends were 2 bases for V and 4 bases for J; bases not matched to a gene: 5. Germline CDR1 LGHDT, CDR2 YNNKEL (reference sequence). CDR3 length equals 15 residues.